This is a list of T cell receptor beta chains from one sample in a study of CD8 T cells in ankylosing spondylitis. TCRdb redid the calling of the 5' RACE reads with MiXCR, one entry per CDR3 protein. The sample holds under 200,000 distinct CDR3 sequences, approximately 13% seen once. Sequencing input: blood, either unsorted or a sorted T cell fraction (not recorded which). The receptors come from a female donor with ankylosing spondylitis or in good health (not recorded which). Both conserved end residues are trimmed from each CDR3. The D gene is left open where the match is weak.

ASRHGLAEPRGTGELF TRBD2 TRBJ2-2 TRBV5-1
ASSLGRSGLTDNEQF NA TRBJ2-1 TRBV5-4
ASSKCVCPRENTDTQY NA TRBJ2-3 TRBV21-1
ASSLGILGTRVRGNEQF NA TRBJ2-1 TRBV5-1
SVEDPQGAVYEQY TRBD1 TRBJ2-7 TRBV29-1
ASSLVSGRQETQY TRBD2 TRBJ2-5 TRBV5-6
ASSLYGFQTSGRNIEQF TRBD2 TRBJ2-1 TRBV7-8
ASSFEDGNTEAF NA TRBJ1-1 TRBV7-9
ASSWDSQETQY TRBD1 TRBJ2-5 TRBV5-1
ASRAGTHGYT NA TRBJ1-2 TRBV6-5
ASSSTGALNEQF TRBD1 TRBJ2-1 TRBV5-4
ASSWTGGTNEQY TRBD1 TRBJ2-7 TRBV5-1
ASSQERGGREYGYT NA TRBJ1-2 TRBV4-2
SATPGSGETQY NA TRBJ2-5 TRBV20-1
SAPDPGRLQETQY NA TRBJ2-5 TRBV20-1
ADKGSLNTEAF NA TRBJ1-1 TRBV2
ASSPRVQSYGYT NA TRBJ1-2 TRBV9
ASSLYSRTFDSYNEQF NA TRBJ2-1 TRBV27
SVDPENTDTQY NA TRBJ2-3 TRBV29-1
ARLSSGNTGTDTQY TRBD2 TRBJ2-3 TRBV6-1
ASSSVAGLLAKNIQY TRBD2 TRBJ2-4 TRBV7-2
SAYDSGPGSPLH NA TRBJ1-6 TRBV20-1
SAPATGLAGGSSYNEQF TRBD2 TRBJ2-1 TRBV20-1
ASSRGGGWIYEQF TRBD2 TRBJ2-1 TRBV7-2
ASSDSTSGRDEQF TRBD2 TRBJ2-1 TRBV6-4
ASSLIEGAQPQH TRBD1 TRBJ1-5 TRBV5-1
ASRNLINRGRTEAF TRBD1 TRBJ1-1 TRBV13
ASSSLLAGELF NA TRBJ2-2 TRBV6-5
ASTPLGGSDEQF NA TRBJ2-1 TRBV6-2/TRBV6-3
ANSFTRSYEQY NA TRBJ2-7 TRBV12-3/TRBV12-4
ASSYPGQGSSPLH TRBD1 TRBJ1-6 TRBV7-8